This TCR beta chain was sequenced during a study of cytomegalovirus exposure and HLA in healthy donors. Study in general: In a previous analysis, 110 million or so unique TCR beta sequences were found from 150 million to 200 million T cells. Points from the study as a whole: Based on reports, TCR beta sequences accurately predicted HLA-A and HLA-B alleles for most subjects. The authors assumed roughly uniform sequencing depth across donors for presence/absence analyses.

This clone was seen more than once but under ten times. What it binds is not known. Germline-derived CDR1 and CDR2 are MDHEN and SYDVKM. V was clipped by 4 bases and J by 10 bases, with 17 bases between them. This CDR3 region has 15 residues. PCR employed 60 Vbeta and 13 Jbeta primers. Clones were sequenced by immunoSEQ multiplex PCR, and TCRdb holds only the in-frame ones, with some missing. The table has approximately 180,000 clones, about 84% seen once. This chain links TRBV28 with TRBJ1-6; maybe TRBD1 (6 bases). The sequence was obtained from a man younger than 30 in good health and CMV-seronegative. The sequencing input was PBMCs. CDR3 bases: TGTGCCAGCAGTTCCACAGGGCGTGGATGGTCACCCCTCCACTTT. The encoded protein is CASSSTGRGWSPLHF.